This T cell receptor (beta chain) was captured in a study of T-cell reconstitution after alpha-beta-depleted transplantation in children. The CDR3 covers 15 residues. Trimming cost V 1 base and J 1 base, with 14 bases left between them. Looked up from germline, CDR1 is DFQATT and CDR2 is SNEGSKA (reference sequence). Unique molecular identifiers were incorporated into the prepared TCRbeta library. TCRdb itself ran the PCR reads through MiXCR, one entry per CDR3 protein. The data show about a million distinct CDR3 sequences, roughly 29% seen once. Study-wide points: A year had passed since transplant, and T-cell counts and diversity by then came mostly from newly produced T cells. Reportedly, only several hundred clones from non-depleted graft cells drove alpha-beta T-cell counts at about two months. The study traced high day-60 TCRbeta diversity in some patients to surviving recipient T cells and thymic progenitors.

In the case of this clonotype: Its antigen is as yet unknown.

The starting material was PBMCs, mostly from graft donor cells, obtained 360 days after TCRalphabeta/CD19-depleted stem cell transplant. The sequence came from a boy less than two years old who had a stem cell transplant for SCID, so the T cells may come from the graft donor. The gene calls are TRBV20-1 and TRBJ2-7; D is possibly TRBD2 (6 bases). CDR3 sequence: CSARGGDLDSYEQYF. The CDR3 coding sequence is TGCAGTGCTAGAGGCGGGGACTTAGATTCCTACGAGCAGTACTTC.